The clone carrying this T cell receptor (beta chain) was detected ten times or more. Its antigen is still unknown. The data were taken from a study of molecular identifiers for immune sequencing clone quantification. Study-wide results and caveats: Clonotypes topping 20 RNA copies carried over 97% of effector molecules but under 1% of naive ones.

Preparation of the bulk TCR libraries relied on previously described methods and listed TCR primers. TCRdb re-derived calls from the PCR reads in MiXCR, one entry per CDR3 protein. This sample has more than 450,000 distinct CDR3 sequences, with about 25% found just once. From approximately 20,000 to 1,000,000 sorted cells, naive CD8 libraries were generated with 10%, 30% or 50% RNA. A CD8+CD4-CCR7+CD45RA+ phenotype served as the sorting definition for naive CD8 T cells. This CDR3 has 14 residues. CDR1 is LGHNA, CDR2 YSLEER, per germline. The V end lost 4 bases, the J end lost 5 bases, and 14 bases lay between the germline ends.

The sample taken for sequencing was naive CD8+ T cells from blood, with Jurkat cell RNA spiked in. Subset in this sample: FACS-sorted CD8+CD4-CCR7+CD45RA+ naive T cells. This sequence was found in a human donor in good health. Some libraries in this study had Jurkat cell RNA spiked in. The V gene is TRBV4-3, the J gene TRBJ1-1; maybe TRBD1 (5 bases). The CDR3 loop reads CASSPSSGYTEAFF. The CDR3 DNA reads TGCGCCAGCAGCCCCTCATCAGGGTATACTGAAGCTTTCTTT.